These 8 T cell receptor beta chains share one sample of origin, sequenced in a study of T cell responses to AZD1222 COVID-19 vaccine. The method was immunoSEQ multiplex PCR; TCRdb's version includes in-frame clones alone and lacks a portion of them. In the table there are 25,000 to 30,000 clones, approximately 91% of which are singletons. Sequencing used peripheral blood, obtained on day 0 of AZD1222 vaccination. These receptors were obtained from an adult in good health.

This chain links TRBV10-1 with TRBJ1-1; TRBD1 might be the D (5 bases). V lost 0 bases and J lost 5, with 7 bases in between. This CDR3 is built from 13 residues. Germline V gene sequence: CDR1 WNHNN, CDR2 SYGVQD (reference sequence). In DNA form, the CDR3 reads TGCGCCAGCAGTGAGTCGGGGGGAACTGAAGCTTTCTTT. This sequence encodes CASSESGGTEAFF.

V is TRBV7-2 and J is TRBJ2-7, with 8 bases matching TRBD1. CDR1 and CDR2 from the germline V gene are SGHTA and FQGNSA. The CDR3 covers 16 residues. The ends lost 5 bases at V and 0 bases at J; junction bases unmatched: 9. The CDR3 DNA follows: TGTGCCAGCAGCCATAGGGGAGGACAGGGCTCCTACGAGCAGTACTTC. Protein sequence: CASSHRGGQGSYEQYF.

The chain recombines TRBV11-2 with TRBJ2-7; TRBD2 aligns across 8 bases. This CDR3 is built from 15 residues. Per germline, CDR1 SGHAT and CDR2 FQNNGV. Trimming at V came to 0 bases and at J to 4 bases, leaving 5 bases not matched to a gene. The CDR3 coding sequence is TGTGCCAGCAGCTTAGATGGCGGGGGGACATACGAGCAGTACTTC. This translates into CASSLDGGGTYEQYF.

This clone was recorded once. This chain joins TRBV19 and TRBJ1-1; D possibly corresponds to TRBD1 (6 bases). CDR1 LNHDA and CDR2 SQIVND come from the germline V gene (reference sequence). There are 17 residues in the CDR3. The V and J ends lost 4 bases and 0 bases respectively, with 18 bases between them. CDR3 protein: CASSNRRGAGVNTEAFF. For the CDR3, the DNA is TGTGCCAGTAGTAACCGGCGGGGGGCTGGGGTGAACACTGAAGCTTTCTTT. Combining the CDR3 with reference TRBV19 and TRBJ1-1 gives the whole variable domain DGGITQSPKYLFRKEGQNVTLSCEQNLNHDAMYWYRQDPGQGLRLIYYSQIVNDFQKGDIAEGYSVSREKKESFPLTVTSAQKNPTAFYLCASSNRRGAGVNTEAFFGQGTRLTVV.

The chain joins TRBV2 to TRBJ2-2; 12 bases are a match to TRBD2. Germline CDR1 reads SNHLY; CDR2 reads FYNNEI. Trimming took 9 bases from V and 5 from J; bases not matched to a gene: 4. The CDR3 totals 14 residues. CDR3 coding DNA: TGTGCCAGGACTAGCGGGAGCCGGACCGGGGAGCTGTTTTTT. Translated, it gives CARTSGSRTGELFF.

The J gene is TRBJ1-5, the V gene TRBV6-1, with D possibly being TRBD1 (5 bases). The germline V gene encodes CDR1 MNHNS and CDR2 SASEGT. V lost 0 bases, J lost 4 bases, and 10 bases lay in between. This CDR3 region has 15 residues. The CDR3, as DNA: TGTGCCAGCAGTGAAGCGGGGGGGAGAAATCAGCCCCAGCATTTT. This translates into CASSEAGGRNQPQHF.

This sequence joins TRBV9 and TRBJ2-3, with D unclear. In germline, CDR1 is SGDLS, CDR2 YYNGEE. The germline V and J ends were trimmed by 0 bases and 1 base, with 18 bases remaining between them. The CDR3 runs 18 residues. The DNA of the CDR3 is TGTGCCAGCAGCGTAGATCCCGGAATCGCCGCCGGCACAGATACGCAGTATTTT. It codes for CASSVDPGIAAGTDTQYF.

This clone counts as medium-sized. This chain links TRBV5-6 with TRBJ2-2; D remains unclear. The V end was cut by 4 bases, the J end by 8 bases, with 9 bases between. This CDR3 region has 12 residues. Germline lookup yields CDR1 SGHDT and CDR2 YYEEEE. The CDR3 loop is CASSLALGELFF. In DNA form, the CDR3 reads TGTGCCAGCAGCCTGGCACTAGGGGAGCTGTTTTTT.